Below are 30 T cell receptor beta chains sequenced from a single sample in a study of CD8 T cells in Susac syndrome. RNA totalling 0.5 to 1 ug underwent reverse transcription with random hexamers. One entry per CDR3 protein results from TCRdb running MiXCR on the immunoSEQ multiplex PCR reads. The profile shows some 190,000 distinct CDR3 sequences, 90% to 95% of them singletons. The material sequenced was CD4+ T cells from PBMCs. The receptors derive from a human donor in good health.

The CDR3 DNA reads TGTGCCAGCAGCACGGGACTAGCGGGAGGAGGGACCCAGTACTTC. Translation: CASSTGLAGGGTQYF. The chain employs TRBV9 and TRBJ2-5, with TRBD2 matching 15 bases. V shed 4 bases and J 7 bases; nucleotides not matched to a gene: 5. This CDR3 contains 15 residues. The germline V gene has CDR1 SGDLS and CDR2 YYNGEE.

The CDR3 sequence: CATSFSGSTLEQFF. For the CDR3, the DNA is TGTGCCACCAGTTTTAGCGGGAGCACTTTGGAGCAGTTCTTC. J is TRBJ2-1 and V is TRBV24-1, with 9 nucleotides matching TRBD2. V lost 6 bases to trimming and J lost 10 bases; unmatched junction nucleotides: 9. Germline assignment: CDR1 KGHDR and CDR2 SFDVKD. The CDR3 is 14 amino acids.

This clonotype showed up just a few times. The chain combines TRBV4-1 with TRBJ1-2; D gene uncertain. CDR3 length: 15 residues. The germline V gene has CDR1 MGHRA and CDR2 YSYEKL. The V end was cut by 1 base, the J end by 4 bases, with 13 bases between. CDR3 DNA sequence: TGCGCCAGCAGCCAAGCTGCAGTTGGCAGCTATGGCTACACCTTC. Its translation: CASSQAAVGSYGYTF.

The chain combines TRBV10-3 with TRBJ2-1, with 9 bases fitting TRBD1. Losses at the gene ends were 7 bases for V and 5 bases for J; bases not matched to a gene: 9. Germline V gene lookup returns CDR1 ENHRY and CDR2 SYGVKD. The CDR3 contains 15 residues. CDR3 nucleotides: TGTGCCATCAACCCTACAGGGGGCGCAGACAATGAGCAGTTCTTC. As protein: CAINPTGGADNEQFF.

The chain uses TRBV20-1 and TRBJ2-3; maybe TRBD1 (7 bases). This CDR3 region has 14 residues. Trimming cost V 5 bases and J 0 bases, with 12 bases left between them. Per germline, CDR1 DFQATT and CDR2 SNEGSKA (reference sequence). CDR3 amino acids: CSAQGGGSTDTQYF. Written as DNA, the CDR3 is TGCAGTGCTCAGGGGGGCGGGAGCACAGATACGCAGTATTTT.

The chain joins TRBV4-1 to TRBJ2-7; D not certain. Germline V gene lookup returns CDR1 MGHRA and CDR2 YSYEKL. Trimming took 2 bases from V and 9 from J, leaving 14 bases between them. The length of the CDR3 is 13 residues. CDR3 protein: CASSQTLGSTQYF. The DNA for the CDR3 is TGCGCCAGCAGCCAAACGCTGGGATCCACGCAGTACTTC.

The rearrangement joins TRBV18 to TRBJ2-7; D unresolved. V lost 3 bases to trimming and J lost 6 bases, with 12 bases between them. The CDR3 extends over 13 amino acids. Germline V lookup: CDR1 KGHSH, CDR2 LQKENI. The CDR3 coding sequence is TGTGCCAGCTCACCCGCGGCCAGTAGCGAGCAGTACGTC. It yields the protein CASSPAASSEQYV.

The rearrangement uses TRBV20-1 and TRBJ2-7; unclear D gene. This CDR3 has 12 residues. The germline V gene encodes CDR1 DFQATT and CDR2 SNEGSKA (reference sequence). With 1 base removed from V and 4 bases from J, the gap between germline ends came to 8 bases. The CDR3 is CSARGRDYEQYV. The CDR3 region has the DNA TGCAGTGCTAGAGGTCGAGATTACGAGCAGTACGTC.

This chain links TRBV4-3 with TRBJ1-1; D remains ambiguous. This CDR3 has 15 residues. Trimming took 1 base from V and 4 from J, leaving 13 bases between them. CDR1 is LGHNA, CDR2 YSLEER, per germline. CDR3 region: CASSQGPGFGTEAFF. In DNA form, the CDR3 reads TGCGCCAGCAGCCAAGGACCGGGTTTCGGCACTGAAGCTTTCTTT.

Here the CDR3 DNA reads TGTGCCAGCAGGAGACAGCAAACCTATGGCTACACCTTC. This encodes CASRRQQTYGYTF. The chain is built from TRBV27 and TRBJ1-2, with a possible D match to TRBD1 (5 bases). The CDR3 contains 13 residues. CDR1 is MNHEY and CDR2 is SMNVEV in the germline V gene (reference sequence). The ends were cut back, 6 bases at V and 4 bases at J, with 12 bases in the middle.

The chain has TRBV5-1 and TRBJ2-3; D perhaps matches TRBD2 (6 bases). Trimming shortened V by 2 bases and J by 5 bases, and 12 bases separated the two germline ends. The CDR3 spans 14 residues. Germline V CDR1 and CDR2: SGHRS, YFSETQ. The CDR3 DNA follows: TGCGCCAGCAGCTTTGGGACTTTTGGAGATACGCAGTATTTT. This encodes CASSFGTFGDTQYF.

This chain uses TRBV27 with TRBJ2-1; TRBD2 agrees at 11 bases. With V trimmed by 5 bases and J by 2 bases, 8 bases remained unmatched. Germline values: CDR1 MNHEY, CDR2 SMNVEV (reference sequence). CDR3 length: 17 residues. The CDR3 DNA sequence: TGTGCCAGCAGTCGCCGGACTAGCGGGCAGACCTACAATGAGCAGTTCTTC. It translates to CASSRRTSGQTYNEQFF.

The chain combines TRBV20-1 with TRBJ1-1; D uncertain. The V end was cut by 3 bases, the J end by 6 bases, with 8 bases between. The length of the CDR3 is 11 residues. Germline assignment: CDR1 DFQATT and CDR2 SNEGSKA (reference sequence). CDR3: CSASPDAEAFF. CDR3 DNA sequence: TGCAGTGCTAGCCCGGATGCTGAAGCTTTCTTT.

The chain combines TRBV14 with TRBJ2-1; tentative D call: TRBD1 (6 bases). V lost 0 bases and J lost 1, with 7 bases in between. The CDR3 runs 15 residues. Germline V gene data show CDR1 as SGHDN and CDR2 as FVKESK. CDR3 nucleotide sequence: TGTGCCAGCAGCCAAGACAGGGGATCCTACAATGAGCAGTTCTTC. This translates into CASSQDRGSYNEQFF. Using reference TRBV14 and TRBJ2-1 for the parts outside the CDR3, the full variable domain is EAGVTQFPSHSVIEKGQTVTLRCDPISGHDNLYWYRRVMGKEIKFLLHFVKESKQDESGMPNNRFLAERTGGTYSTLKVQPAELEDSGVYFCASSQDRGSYNEQFFGPGTRLTVL.

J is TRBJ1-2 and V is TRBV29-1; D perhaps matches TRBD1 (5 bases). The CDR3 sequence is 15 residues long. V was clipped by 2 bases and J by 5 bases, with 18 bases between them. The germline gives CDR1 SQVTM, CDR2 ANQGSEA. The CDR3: CSVESGPQTIYGYTF. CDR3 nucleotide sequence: TGCAGCGTTGAATCGGGGCCGCAAACTATTTATGGCTACACCTTC.

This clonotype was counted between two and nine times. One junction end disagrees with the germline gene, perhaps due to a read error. CDR3: CASSLAGSQETQYF. As DNA, the CDR3 is TGTGCTAGCAGCTTAGCTGGCAGTCAAGAGACCCAGTACTTC. The chain employs TRBV7-7 and TRBJ2-5, with D hard to call. CDR1 SSHAT and CDR2 FNYEAQ come from the germline V gene (reference sequence). CDR3 size: 14 residues.

CDR3 coding DNA: TGCAGTGCTGCCTTCATCGGGGAGGGAGGCGAGCAGTACTTC. This translates into CSAAFIGEGGEQYF. This rearrangement joins TRBV20-1 to TRBJ2-7; 7 bases fit TRBD2. The CDR3 is made up of 14 amino acids. With V trimmed by 5 bases and J by 6 bases, 13 bases remained unmatched. Per the germline V gene, CDR1 is DFQATT and CDR2 is SNEGSKA (reference sequence).

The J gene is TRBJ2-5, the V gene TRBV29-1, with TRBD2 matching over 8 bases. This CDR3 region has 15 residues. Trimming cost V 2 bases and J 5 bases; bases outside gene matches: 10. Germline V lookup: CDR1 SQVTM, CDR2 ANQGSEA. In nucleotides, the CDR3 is TGCAGCGTTGAAAGCCGGGGAGCGGGGGAGGAGACCCAGTACTTC. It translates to CSVESRGAGEETQYF. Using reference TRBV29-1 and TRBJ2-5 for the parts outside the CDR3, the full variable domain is SAVISQKPSRDICQRGTSLTIQCQVDSQVTMMFWYRQQPGQSLTLIATANQGSEATYESGFVIDKFPISRPNLTFSTLTVSNMSPEDSSIYLCSVESRGAGEETQYFGPGTRLLVL.

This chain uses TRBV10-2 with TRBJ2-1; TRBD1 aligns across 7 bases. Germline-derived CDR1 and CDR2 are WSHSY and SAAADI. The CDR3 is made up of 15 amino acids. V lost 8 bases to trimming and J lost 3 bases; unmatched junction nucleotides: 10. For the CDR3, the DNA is TGCGCCAGCGGTGGGACAGCCGGGTTCTACAATGAGCAGTTCTTC. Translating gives CASGGTAGFYNEQFF.

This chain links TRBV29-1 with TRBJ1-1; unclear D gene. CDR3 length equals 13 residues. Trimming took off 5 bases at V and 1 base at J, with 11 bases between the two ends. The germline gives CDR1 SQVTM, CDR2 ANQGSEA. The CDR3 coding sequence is TGCAGCGTTACCGGTGCAGGGAACACTGAAGCTTTCTTT. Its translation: CSVTGAGNTEAFF. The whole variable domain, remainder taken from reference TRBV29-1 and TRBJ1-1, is SAVISQKPSRDICQRGTSLTIQCQVDSQVTMMFWYRQQPGQSLTLIATANQGSEATYESGFVIDKFPISRPNLTFSTLTVSNMSPEDSSIYLCSVTGAGNTEAFFGQGTRLTVV.

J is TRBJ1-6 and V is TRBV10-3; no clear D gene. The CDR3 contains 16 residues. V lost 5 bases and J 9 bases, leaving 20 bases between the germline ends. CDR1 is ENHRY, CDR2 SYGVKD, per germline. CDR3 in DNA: TGTGCCATCAGTCCTCTGGCCCCCGGCGGCGGTTCACCCCTCCACTTT. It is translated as CAISPLAPGGGSPLHF.

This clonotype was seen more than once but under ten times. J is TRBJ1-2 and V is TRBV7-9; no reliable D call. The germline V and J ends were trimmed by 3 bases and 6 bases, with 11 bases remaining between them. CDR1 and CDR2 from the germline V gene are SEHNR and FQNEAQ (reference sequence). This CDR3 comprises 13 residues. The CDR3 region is CASSLAPSHGYTF. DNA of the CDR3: TGTGCCAGCAGCTTGGCGCCATCCCATGGCTACACCTTC.

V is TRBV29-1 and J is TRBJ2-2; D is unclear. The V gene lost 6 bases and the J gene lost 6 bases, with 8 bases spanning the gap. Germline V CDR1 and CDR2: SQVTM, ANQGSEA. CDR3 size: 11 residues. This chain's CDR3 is CSVLDPGELFF. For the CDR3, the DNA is TGCAGCGTCCTGGACCCCGGGGAGCTGTTTTTT.

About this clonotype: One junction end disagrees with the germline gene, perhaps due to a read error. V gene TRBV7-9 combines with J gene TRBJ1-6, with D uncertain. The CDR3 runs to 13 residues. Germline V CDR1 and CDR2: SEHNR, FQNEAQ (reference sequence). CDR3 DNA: TGTGCCAGCAGCTTAGGATATAAATCACCCCTCCACTTT. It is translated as CASSLGYKSPLHF.

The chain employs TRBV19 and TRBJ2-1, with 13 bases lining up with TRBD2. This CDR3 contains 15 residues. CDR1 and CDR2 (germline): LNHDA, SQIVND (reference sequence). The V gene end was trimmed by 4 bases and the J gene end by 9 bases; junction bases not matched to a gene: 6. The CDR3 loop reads CASSTTGTSGTEQFF. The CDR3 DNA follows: TGTGCCAGTAGTACCACCGGGACTAGCGGGACTGAGCAGTTCTTC.

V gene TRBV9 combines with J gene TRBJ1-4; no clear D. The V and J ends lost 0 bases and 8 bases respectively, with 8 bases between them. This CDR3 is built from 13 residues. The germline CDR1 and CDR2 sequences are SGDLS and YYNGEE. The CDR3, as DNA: TGTGCCAGCAGCGTAGCAAGCGAGGAAAAACTGTTTTTT. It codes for CASSVASEEKLFF.

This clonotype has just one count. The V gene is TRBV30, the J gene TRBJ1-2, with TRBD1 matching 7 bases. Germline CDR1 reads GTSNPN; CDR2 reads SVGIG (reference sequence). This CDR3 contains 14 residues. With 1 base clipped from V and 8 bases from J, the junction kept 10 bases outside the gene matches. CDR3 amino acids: CAWSGTRDSRGYTF. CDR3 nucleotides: TGTGCCTGGAGTGGAACAAGGGACAGTCGCGGCTACACCTTC. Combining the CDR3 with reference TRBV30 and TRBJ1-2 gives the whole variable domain SQTIHQWPATLVQPVGSPLSLECTVEGTSNPNLYWYRQAAGRGLQLLFYSVGIGQISSEVPQNLSASRPQDRQFILSSKKLLLSDSGFYLCAWSGTRDSRGYTFGSGTRLTVV.

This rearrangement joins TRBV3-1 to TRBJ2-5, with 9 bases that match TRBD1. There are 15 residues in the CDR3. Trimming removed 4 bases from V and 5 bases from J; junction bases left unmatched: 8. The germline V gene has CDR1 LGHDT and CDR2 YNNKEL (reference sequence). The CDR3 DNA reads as TGTGCCAGCAGCCCCCGGGACAGGGACGGGGAGACCCAGTACTTC. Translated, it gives CASSPRDRDGETQYF.

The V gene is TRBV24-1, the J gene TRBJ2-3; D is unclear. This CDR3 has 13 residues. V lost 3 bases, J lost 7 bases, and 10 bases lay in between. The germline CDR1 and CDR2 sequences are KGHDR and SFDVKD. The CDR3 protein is CATSDENVYTQYF. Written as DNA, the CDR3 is TGTGCCACCAGTGATGAAAACGTGTATACGCAGTATTTT.

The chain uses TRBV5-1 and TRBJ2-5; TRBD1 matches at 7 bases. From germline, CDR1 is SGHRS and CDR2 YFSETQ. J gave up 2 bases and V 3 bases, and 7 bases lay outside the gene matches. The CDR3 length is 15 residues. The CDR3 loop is CASSSRSGGQETQYF. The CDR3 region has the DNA TGCGCCAGCAGCTCCCGGTCAGGGGGACAAGAGACCCAGTACTTC.